This T cell receptor beta chain was recovered during a study of blood T cell repertoires in COVID-19. For the study at large: COVID-19 samples, acute and convalescent, were from the United States, Italy and Spain. PBMCs, B-cell-depleted T cells, or T cells were the source of the cDNA or gDNA that made up the material.

This CDR3 comprises 14 residues. Germline trimming cut 4 bases from V and 4 bases from J; bases unmatched to any gene: 4. Per germline, CDR1 MNHEY and CDR2 SVGAGI. Per the study methods: From reference gene primer amplification, estimates of nucleated cell counts were derived. The data were produced by immunoSEQ multiplex PCR, yet TCRdb's version contains in-frame clones alone and is incomplete. The D gene and trimming were derived from the DNA, and the V and J assignments and clone size from that table. The table lists about 140,000 clones, over 70% of them singletons. The rearrangement uses TRBV6-5 and TRBJ2-3; TRBD2 agrees at 8 bases. The sequence was collected from a woman aged 50 to 60 with acute or convalescent COVID-19. The source material was peripheral blood. The CDR3 DNA is TGTGCCAGCAGTTTAGCGGGGACGTCAGATACGCAGTATTTT. This encodes CASSLAGTSDTQYF.